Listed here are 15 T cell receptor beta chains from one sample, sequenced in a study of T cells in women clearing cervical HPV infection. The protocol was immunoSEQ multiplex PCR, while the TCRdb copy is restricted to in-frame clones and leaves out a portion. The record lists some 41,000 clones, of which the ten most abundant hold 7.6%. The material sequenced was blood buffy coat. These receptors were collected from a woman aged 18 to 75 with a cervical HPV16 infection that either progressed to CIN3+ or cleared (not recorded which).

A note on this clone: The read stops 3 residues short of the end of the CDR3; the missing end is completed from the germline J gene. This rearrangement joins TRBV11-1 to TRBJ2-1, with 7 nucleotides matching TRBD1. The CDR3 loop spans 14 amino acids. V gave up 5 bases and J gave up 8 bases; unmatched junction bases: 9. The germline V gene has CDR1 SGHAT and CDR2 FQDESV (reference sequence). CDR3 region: CASSPGTAYHEQFF. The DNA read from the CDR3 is TGTGCCAGCAGCCCAGGGACAGCGTACCATGAG. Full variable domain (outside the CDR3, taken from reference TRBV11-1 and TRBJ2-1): EAEVAQSPRYKITEKSQAVAFWCDPISGHATLYWYRQILGQGPELLVQFQDESVVDDSQLPKDRFSAERLKGVDSTLKIQPAELGDSAMYLCASSPGTAYHEQFFGPGTRLTVL.

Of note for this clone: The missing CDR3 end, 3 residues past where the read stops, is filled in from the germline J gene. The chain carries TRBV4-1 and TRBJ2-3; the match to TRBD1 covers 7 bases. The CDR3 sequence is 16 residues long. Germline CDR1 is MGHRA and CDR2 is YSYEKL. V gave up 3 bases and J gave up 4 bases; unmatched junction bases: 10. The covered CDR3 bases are TGCGCCAGCAGCCAGCACAGGGGTATTGTATCAGATACG. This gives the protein CASSQHRGIVSDT. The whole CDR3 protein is CASSQHRGIVSDTQYF.

The sequenced part of the CDR3 DNA is TGTGCCAGCAGTGTCGACAGCTACTCTGGAAACACC. The encoded protein is CASSVDSYSGNT. The whole CDR3 sequence reads CASSVDSYSGNTIYF. V usage is TRBV2 and J usage is TRBJ1-3; possible D gene TRBD1, 5 bases. The observed sequence ends 3 residues before the CDR3 terminus, with the missing tail filled in from the germline J gene. The CDR3 runs to 15 residues. Germline V gives CDR1 SNHLY, CDR2 FYNNEI. V was shortened by 4 bases and J by 0 bases, with 10 bases between the two germline ends.

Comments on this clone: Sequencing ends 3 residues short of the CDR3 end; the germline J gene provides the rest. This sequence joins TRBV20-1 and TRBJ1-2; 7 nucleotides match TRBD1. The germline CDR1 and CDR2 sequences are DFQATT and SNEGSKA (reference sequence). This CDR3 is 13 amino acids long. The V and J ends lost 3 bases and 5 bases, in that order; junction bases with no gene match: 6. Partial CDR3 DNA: TGCAGTGCTAGGAGACAGGGCCCTTATGGC. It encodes CSARRQGPYG. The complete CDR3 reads CSARRQGPYGYTF.

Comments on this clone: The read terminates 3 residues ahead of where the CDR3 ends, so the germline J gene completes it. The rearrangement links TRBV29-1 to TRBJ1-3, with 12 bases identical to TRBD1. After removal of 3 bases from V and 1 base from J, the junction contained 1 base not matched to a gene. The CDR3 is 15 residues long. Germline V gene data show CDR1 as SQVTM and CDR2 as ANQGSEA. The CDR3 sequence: CSVEGQGASGNTIYF. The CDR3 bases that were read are TGCAGCGTTGAGGGACAGGGGGCTTCTGGAAACACC.

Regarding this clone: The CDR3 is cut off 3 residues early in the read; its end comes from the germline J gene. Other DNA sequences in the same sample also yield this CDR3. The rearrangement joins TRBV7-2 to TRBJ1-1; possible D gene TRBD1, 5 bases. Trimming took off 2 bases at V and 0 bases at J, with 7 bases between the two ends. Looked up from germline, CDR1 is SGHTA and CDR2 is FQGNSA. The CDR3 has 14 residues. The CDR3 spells CASSLTGLNTEAFF. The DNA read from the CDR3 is TGTGCCAGCAGCTTAACAGGATTGAACACTGAA.

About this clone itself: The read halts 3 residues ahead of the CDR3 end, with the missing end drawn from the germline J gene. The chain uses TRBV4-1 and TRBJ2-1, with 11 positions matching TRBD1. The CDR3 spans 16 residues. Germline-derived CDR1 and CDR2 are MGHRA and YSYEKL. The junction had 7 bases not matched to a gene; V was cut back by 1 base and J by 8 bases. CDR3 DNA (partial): TGCGCCAGCAGCCAAGCAGGACAGGGGGCCTTAGATGAG. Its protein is CASSQAGQGALDE. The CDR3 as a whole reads CASSQAGQGALDEQFF.

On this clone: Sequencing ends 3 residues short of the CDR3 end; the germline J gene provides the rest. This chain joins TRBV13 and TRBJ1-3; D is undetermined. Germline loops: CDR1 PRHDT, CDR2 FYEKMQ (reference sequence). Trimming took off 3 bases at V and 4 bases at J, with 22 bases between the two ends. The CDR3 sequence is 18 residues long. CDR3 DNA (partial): TGTGCCAGCAGCTTGTTCCTAAGTTCCAGGCCGGTCGGAAACACC. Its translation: CASSLFLSSRPVGNT. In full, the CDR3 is CASSLFLSSRPVGNTIYF.

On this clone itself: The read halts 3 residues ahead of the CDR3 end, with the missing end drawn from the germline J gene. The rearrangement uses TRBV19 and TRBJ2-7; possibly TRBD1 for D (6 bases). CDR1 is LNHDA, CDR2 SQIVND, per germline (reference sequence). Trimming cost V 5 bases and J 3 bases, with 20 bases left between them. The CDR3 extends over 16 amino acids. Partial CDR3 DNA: TGTGCCAGTAGTTGGCAGGGGCCTGCCTGGGGCTACGAG. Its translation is CASSWQGPAWGYE. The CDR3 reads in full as CASSWQGPAWGYEQYF.

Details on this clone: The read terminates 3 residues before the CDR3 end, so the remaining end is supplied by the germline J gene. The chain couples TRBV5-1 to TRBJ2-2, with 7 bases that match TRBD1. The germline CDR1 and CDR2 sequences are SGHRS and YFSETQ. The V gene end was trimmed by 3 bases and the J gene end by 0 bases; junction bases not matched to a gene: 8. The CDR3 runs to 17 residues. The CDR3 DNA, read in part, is TGCGCCAGCAGCTGGGGGACCGACAGGGCGAACACCGGGGAG. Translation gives CASSWGTDRANTGE. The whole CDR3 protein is CASSWGTDRANTGELFF. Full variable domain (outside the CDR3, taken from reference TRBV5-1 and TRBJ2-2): KAGVTQTPRYLIKTRGQQVTLSCSPISGHRSVSWYQQTPGQGLQFLFEYFSETQRNKGNFPGRFSGRQFSNSRSEMNVSTLELGDSALYLCASSWGTDRANTGELFFGEGSRLTVL.

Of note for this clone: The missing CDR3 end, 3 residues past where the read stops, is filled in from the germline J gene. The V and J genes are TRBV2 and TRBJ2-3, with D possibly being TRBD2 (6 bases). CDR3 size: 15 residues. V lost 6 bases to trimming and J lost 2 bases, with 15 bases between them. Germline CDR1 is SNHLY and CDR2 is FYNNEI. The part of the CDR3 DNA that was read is TGTGCCAGCAGACTGGGACTTAACCCCACAGATACG. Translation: CASRLGLNPTDT. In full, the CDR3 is CASRLGLNPTDTQYF.

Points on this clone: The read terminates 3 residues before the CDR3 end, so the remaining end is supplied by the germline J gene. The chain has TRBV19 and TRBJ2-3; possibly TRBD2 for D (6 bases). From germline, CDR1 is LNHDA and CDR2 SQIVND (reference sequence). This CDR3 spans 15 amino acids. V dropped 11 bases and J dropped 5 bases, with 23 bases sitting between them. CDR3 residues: CACSPGLPGEDTQYF. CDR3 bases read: TGTGCCTGCTCTCCGGGACTCCCCGGGGAAGATACG.

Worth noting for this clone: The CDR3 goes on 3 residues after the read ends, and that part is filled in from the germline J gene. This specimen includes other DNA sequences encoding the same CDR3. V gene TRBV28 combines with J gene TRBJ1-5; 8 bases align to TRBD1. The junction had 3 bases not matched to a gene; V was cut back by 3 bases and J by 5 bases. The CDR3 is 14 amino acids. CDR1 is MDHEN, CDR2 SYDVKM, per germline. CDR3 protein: CASSFGTGHQPQHF. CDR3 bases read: TGTGCCAGCAGTTTCGGGACAGGCCATCAGCCC.

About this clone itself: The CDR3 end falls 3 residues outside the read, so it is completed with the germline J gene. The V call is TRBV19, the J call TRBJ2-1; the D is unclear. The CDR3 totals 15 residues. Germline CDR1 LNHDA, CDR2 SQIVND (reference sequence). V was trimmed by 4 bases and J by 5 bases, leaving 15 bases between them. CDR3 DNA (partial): TGTGCCAGTAGTACGGCTAGAACTTTAGACAATGAG. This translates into CASSTARTLDNE. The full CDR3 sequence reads CASSTARTLDNEQFF.

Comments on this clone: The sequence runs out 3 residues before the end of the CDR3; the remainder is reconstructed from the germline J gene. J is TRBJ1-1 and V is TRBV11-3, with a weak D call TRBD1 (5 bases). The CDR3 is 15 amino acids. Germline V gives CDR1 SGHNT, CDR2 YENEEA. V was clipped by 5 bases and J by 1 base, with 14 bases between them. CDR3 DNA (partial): TGTGCCAGCAGCCCCTCGAGAGGGGCGAACACTGAA. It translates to CASSPSRGANTE. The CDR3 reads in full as CASSPSRGANTEAFF.